This TCR beta chain was identified in a study of T cells in Graves' hyperthyroidism and ophthalmopathy. Study background: Peripheral blood was drawn at first diagnosis, prior to all treatment. The study, taken as a whole, reports: The majority of expanded thyroid clonotypes above 0.001 also appeared in blood.

Criteria for exclusion of patients were uncontrolled infection, other autoimmune disease, pregnancy or lactation. Germline V gene data show CDR1 as SGHNT and CDR2 as YENEEA. The CDR3 covers 15 residues. RNA transcripts gave rise to amplified TCR beta CDR3 regions. Researchers ran a first-round RT-PCR on the TCR CDR3 using the HTBI primer set. MiXCR, run by TCRdb on the multiplex PCR reads, gives a single entry per CDR3 protein. Of about 400,000 distinct CDR3 sequences listed, about an eighth are singletons. Note on this clonotype: Antigen specificity is unknown. This may be a read error, as it is one base from a much larger clone.

The receptor's source is a man aged 50 to 60 with Graves' ophthalmopathy. Sample: blood. This chain joins TRBV11-3 and TRBJ2-7; weak D call: TRBD2 (6 bases). CDR3 bases: TGTGCCGGCAGCCGACGGGGACTGGAAACCTACGAGCAGTACTTC. It translates to CAGSRRGLETYEQYF.